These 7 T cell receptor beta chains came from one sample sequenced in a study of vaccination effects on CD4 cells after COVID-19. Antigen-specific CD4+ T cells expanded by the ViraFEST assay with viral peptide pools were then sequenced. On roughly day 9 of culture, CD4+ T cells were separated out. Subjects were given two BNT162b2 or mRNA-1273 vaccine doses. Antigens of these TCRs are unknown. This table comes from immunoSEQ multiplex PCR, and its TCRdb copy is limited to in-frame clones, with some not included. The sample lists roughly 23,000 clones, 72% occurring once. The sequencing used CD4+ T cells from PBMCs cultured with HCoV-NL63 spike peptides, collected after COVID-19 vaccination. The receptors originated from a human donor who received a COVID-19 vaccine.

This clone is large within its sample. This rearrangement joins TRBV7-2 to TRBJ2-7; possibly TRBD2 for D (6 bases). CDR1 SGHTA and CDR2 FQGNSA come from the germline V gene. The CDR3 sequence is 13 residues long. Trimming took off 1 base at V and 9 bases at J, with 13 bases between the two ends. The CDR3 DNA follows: TGTGCCAGCAGCTTAGGCCCTTCCGGGAGGCAGTACTTC. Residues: CASSLGPSGRQYF.

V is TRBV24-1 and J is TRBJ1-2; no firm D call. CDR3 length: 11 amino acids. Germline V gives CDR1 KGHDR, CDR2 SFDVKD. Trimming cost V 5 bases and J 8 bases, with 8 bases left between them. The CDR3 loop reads CATSAGYGYTF. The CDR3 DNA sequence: TGTGCCACCAGTGCCGGGTACGGCTACACCTTC.

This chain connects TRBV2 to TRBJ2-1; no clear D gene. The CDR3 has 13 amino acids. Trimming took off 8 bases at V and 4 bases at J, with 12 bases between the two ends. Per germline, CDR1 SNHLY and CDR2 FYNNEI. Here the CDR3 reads CASAKDLYNEQFF. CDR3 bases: TGTGCCAGCGCGAAGGACCTATACAATGAGCAGTTCTTC.

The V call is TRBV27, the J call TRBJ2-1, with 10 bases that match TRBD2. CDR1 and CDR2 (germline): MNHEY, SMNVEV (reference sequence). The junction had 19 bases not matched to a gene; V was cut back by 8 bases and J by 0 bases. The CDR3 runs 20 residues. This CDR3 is CASRTLGSSGSVGSYNEQFF. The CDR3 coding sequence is TGTGCCAGCCGAACTCTCGGGTCTAGCGGGAGTGTGGGCTCCTACAATGAGCAGTTCTTC.

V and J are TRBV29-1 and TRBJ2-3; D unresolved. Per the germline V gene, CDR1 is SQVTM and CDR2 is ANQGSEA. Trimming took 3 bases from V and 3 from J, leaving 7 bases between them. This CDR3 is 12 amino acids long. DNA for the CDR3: TGCAGCGTTGACTTCGGGACAGATACGCAGTATTTT. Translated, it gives CSVDFGTDTQYF.

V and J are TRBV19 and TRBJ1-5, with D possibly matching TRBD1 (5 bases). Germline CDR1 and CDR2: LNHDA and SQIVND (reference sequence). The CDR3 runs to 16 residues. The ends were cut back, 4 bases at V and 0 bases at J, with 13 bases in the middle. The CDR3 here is CASSSLQRGSNQPQHF. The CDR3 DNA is TGTGCCAGTAGTAGCCTTCAGAGGGGTAGCAATCAGCCCCAGCATTTT.

For the CDR3, the DNA is TGCGCCAGCAGCTATTTATCGGCGGACAATGAGCAGTTCTTC. It codes for CASSYLSADNEQFF. The chain is built from TRBV5-1 and TRBJ2-1; no clear D gene. Deletions cut 3 bases from V and 5 bases from J, with 12 bases between. Germline loops: CDR1 SGHRS, CDR2 YFSETQ. The CDR3 loop spans 14 amino acids.